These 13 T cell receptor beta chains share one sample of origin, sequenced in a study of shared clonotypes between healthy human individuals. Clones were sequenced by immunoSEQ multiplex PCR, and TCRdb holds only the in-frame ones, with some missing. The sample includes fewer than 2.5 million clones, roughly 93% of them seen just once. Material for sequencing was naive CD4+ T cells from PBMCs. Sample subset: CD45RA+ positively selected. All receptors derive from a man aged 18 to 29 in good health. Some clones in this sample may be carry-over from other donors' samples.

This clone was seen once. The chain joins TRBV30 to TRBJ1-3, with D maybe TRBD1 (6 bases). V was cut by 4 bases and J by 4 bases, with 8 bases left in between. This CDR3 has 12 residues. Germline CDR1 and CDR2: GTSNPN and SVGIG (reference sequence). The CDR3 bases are TGTGCCTGGACAGGGGCAGGAAACACCATATATTTT. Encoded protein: CAWTGAGNTIYF.

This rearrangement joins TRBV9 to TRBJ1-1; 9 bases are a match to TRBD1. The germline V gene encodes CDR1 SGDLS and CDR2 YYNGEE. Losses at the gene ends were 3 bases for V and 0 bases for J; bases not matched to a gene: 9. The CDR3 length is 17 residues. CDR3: CASSEGQGAAVNTEAFF. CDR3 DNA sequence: TGTGCCAGCAGCGAGGGACAGGGAGCAGCGGTGAACACTGAAGCTTTCTTT.

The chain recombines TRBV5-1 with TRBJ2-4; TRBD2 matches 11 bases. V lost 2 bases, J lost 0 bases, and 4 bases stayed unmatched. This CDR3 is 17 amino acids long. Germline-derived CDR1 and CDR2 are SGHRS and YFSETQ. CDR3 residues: CASSFTGTSGAKNIQYF. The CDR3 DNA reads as TGCGCCAGCAGCTTTACCGGGACTAGCGGAGCCAAAAACATTCAGTACTTC.

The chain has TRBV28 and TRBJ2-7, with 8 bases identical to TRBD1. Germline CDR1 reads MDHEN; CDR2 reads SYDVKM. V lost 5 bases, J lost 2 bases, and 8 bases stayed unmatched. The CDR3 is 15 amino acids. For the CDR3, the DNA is TGTGCCAGCAGTCATTCCGGGACAGGTCCCTACGAGCAGTACTTC. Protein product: CASSHSGTGPYEQYF.

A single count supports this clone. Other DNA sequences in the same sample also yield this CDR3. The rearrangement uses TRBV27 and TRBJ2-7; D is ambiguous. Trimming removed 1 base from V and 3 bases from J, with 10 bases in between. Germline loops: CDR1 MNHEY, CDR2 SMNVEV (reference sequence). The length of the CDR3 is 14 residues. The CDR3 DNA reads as TGTGCCAGCAGTTTATGGGCGAGCAGCTACGAGCAGTACTTC. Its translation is CASSLWASSYEQYF.

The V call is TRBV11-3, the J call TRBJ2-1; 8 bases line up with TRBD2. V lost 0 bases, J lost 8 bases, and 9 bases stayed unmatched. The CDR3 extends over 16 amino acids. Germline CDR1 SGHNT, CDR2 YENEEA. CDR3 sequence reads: CASSLEGTSPPDEQFF. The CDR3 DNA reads TGTGCCAGCAGCTTAGAGGGGACTAGTCCCCCCGATGAGCAGTTCTTC.

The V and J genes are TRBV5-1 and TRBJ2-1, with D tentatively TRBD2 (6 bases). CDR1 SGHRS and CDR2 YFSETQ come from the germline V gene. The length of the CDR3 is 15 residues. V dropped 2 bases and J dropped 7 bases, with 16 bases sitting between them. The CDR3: CASSFTLARGNEQFF. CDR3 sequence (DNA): TGCGCCAGCAGCTTTACCCTGGCCCGGGGGAATGAGCAGTTCTTC. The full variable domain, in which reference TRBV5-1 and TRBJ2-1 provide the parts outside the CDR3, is KAGVTQTPRYLIKTRGQQVTLSCSPISGHRSVSWYQQTPGQGLQFLFEYFSETQRNKGNFPGRFSGRQFSNSRSEMNVSTLELGDSALYLCASSFTLARGNEQFFGPGTRLTVL.

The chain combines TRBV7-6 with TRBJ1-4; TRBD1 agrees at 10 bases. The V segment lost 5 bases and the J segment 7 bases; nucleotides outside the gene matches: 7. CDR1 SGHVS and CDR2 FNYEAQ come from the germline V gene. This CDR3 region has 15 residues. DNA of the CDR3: TGTGCCAGCAGCGCCAGGACAGGGGGGAGTGAAAAACTGTTTTTT. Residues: CASSARTGGSEKLFF.

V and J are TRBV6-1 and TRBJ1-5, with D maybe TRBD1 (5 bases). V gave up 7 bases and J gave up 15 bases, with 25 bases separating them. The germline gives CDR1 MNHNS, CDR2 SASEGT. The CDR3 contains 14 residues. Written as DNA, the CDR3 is TGTGCCAGCACCCCCATGACAGAGGGCCCCCGTCTGCATTTT. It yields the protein CASTPMTEGPRLHF.

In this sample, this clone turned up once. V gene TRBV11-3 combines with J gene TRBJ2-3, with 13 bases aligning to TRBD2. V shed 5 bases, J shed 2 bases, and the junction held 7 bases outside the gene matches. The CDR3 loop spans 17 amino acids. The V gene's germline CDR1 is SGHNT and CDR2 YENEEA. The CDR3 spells CASSPGTSGAPTDTQYF. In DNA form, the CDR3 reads TGTGCCAGCAGCCCAGGGACTAGCGGGGCTCCCACAGATACGCAGTATTTT.

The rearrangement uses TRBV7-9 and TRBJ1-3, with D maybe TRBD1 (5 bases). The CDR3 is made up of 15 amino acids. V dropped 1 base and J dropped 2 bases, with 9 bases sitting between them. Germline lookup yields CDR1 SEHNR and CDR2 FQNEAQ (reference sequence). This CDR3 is CASSLGGVAGNTIYF. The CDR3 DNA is TGTGCCAGCAGCTTAGGAGGGGTTGCTGGAAACACCATATATTTT.

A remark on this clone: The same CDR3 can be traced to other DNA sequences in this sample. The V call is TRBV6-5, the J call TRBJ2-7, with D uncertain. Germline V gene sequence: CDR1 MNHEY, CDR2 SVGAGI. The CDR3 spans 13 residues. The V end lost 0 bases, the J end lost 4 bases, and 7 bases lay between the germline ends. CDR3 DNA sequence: TGTGCCAGCAGTTACTCAGTAGGGTACGAGCAGTACTTC. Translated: CASSYSVGYEQYF.

The DNA for the CDR3 is TGTGCCAGCAGGGGACTAGCGGGAGGATCGAGGGAGACCCAGTACTTC. It encodes CASRGLAGGSRETQYF. The chain recombines TRBV2 with TRBJ2-5; TRBD2 matches at 15 bases. Germline V lookup: CDR1 SNHLY, CDR2 FYNNEI. The V and J ends lost 6 bases and 5 bases, in that order; junction bases with no gene match: 7. The CDR3 has 16 residues.